The 30 T cell receptor beta chains given below trace back to one sample, sequenced in a study of cytomegalovirus exposure and HLA in healthy donors. The PCR used 60 Vbeta and 13 Jbeta primers. TCRdb keeps only in-frame clones here, not all; method: immunoSEQ multiplex PCR. The specimen's table records 65,000 to 85,000 clones. Source material: PBMCs. The receptors stem from a woman in her fifties or sixties in good health and CMV-seronegative.

The chain recombines TRBV18 with TRBJ2-3, with 7 bases identical to TRBD2. With V trimmed by 3 bases and J by 0 bases, 6 bases remained unmatched. CDR1 and CDR2 from the germline V gene are KGHSH and LQKENI. The CDR3 is 16 amino acids. CDR3 sequence: CASSPQRDPSTDTQYF. The DNA for the CDR3 is TGTGCCAGCTCACCTCAGCGGGACCCTAGCACAGATACGCAGTATTTT.

V gene TRBV14 combines with J gene TRBJ1-1, with D unclear. Germline V gene data show CDR1 as SGHDN and CDR2 as FVKESK. This CDR3 has 13 amino acids. The germline V and J ends were trimmed by 0 bases and 0 bases, with 2 bases remaining between them. CDR3 residues: CASSQDLNTEAFF. CDR3 DNA sequence: TGTGCCAGCAGCCAAGACTTGAACACTGAAGCTTTCTTT.

J is TRBJ1-2 and V is TRBV30; weak D call: TRBD1 (5 bases). V was cut by 3 bases and J by 7 bases, with 15 bases left in between. CDR3 length: 13 amino acids. CDR1 is GTSNPN and CDR2 is SVGIG in the germline V gene (reference sequence). CDR3 residues: CAWRVEGLGGYTF. The CDR3 DNA follows: TGTGCCTGGAGGGTGGAGGGGCTGGGTGGCTACACCTTC.

Written as DNA, the CDR3 is TGTGCCAGCAGCTTAGGTTCCGGGACAGGTTCTCGGGGAACTGAAGCTTTCTTT. Its protein is CASSLGSGTGSRGTEAFF. The chain couples TRBV5-4 to TRBJ1-1; 8 nucleotides line up with TRBD1. CDR3 length: 18 residues. The germline CDR1 and CDR2 sequences are SGHNT and YYREEE (reference sequence). Trimming took 2 bases from V and 5 from J; bases not matched to a gene: 17.

This chain joins TRBV6-5 and TRBJ2-4, with D uncertain. V was cut by 0 bases and J by 1 base, with 4 bases left in between. This CDR3 is 14 amino acids long. Germline CDR1 MNHEY, CDR2 SVGAGI. CDR3 coding DNA: TGTGCCAGCAGTTACTCAGCGGCCAAAAACATTCAGTACTTC. Its protein is CASSYSAAKNIQYF.

CDR3 sequence reads: CASSLSLTYEQYF. CDR3 DNA sequence: TGTGCCAGCAGCTTATCGCTAACTTACGAGCAGTACTTC. J is TRBJ2-5 and V is TRBV7-2; D unclear. The better agreement between TRBJ2-7 and the DNA end casts doubt on the J call. Germline V gene lookup returns CDR1 SGHTA and CDR2 FQGNSA. This CDR3 is 13 amino acids long.

The V and J genes are TRBV27 and TRBJ2-7; D is unresolved. V was cut by 4 bases and J by 1 base, with 11 bases left in between. CDR3 length: 14 residues. Germline loops: CDR1 MNHEY, CDR2 SMNVEV (reference sequence). The CDR3, as DNA: TGTGCCAGCAGTTCAAACTCCGGGTCCTACGAGCAGTACTTC. It encodes CASSSNSGSYEQYF.

The rearrangement uses TRBV7-2 and TRBJ1-2, with TRBD1 matching 8 bases. J was trimmed by 8 bases and V by 4 bases; bases with no gene match: 12. This CDR3 has 15 residues. Germline V gene lookup returns CDR1 SGHTA and CDR2 FQGNSA. CDR3 sequence: CASSSIGQGVGGYTF. For the CDR3, the DNA is TGTGCCAGCAGCTCCATAGGACAGGGTGTAGGAGGCTACACCTTC.

The gene calls are TRBV30 and TRBJ2-1; tentative D call: TRBD2 (6 bases). In germline, CDR1 is GTSNPN, CDR2 SVGIG (reference sequence). The CDR3 consists of 15 residues. The V end lost 0 bases, the J end lost 2 bases, and 11 bases lay between the germline ends. The CDR3 sequence: CAWSVETRTYNEQFF. The CDR3 nucleotides read TGTGCCTGGAGTGTGGAGACTAGGACCTACAATGAGCAGTTCTTC.

The V call is TRBV7-9, the J call TRBJ2-3; weak D call: TRBD2 (5 bases). V was trimmed by 5 bases and J by 6 bases, leaving 6 bases between them. Germline lookup yields CDR1 SEHNR and CDR2 FQNEAQ (reference sequence). CDR3 length: 11 amino acids. CDR3 sequence: CASSRGDTQYF. CDR3 bases: TGTGCCAGCAGCCGAGGGGATACGCAGTATTTT.

The chain joins TRBV10-3 to TRBJ1-5; D call uncertain. Germline V gives CDR1 ENHRY, CDR2 SYGVKD. The germline V and J ends were trimmed by 6 bases and 0 bases, with 12 bases remaining between them. The CDR3 is 15 residues long. The CDR3 sequence is CAISELGDSNQPQHF. The CDR3 nucleotides read TGTGCCATCAGCGAGCTCGGGGATAGCAATCAGCCCCAGCATTTT.

V gene TRBV5-1 combines with J gene TRBJ2-2, with 9 positions matching TRBD1. V dropped 4 bases and J dropped 5; count of bases not matched to a gene: 9. Germline V CDR1 and CDR2: SGHRS, YFSETQ. This CDR3 has 16 amino acids. The CDR3 DNA reads TGCGCCAGCAGCCCGCCGGGGACAGGGCTAACCGGGGAGCTGTTTTTT. It codes for CASSPPGTGLTGELFF.

Turning to this clone: The junction and the germline gene differ at one end; a read error may be behind it. V and J are TRBV19 and TRBJ2-1; D gene uncertain. The CDR3 totals 14 residues. Germline CDR1 and CDR2: LNHDA and SQIVND (reference sequence). CDR3 region: CASRIGDSYNEQFF. The CDR3 region has the DNA TGTGCCAGTAGGATAGGAGACTCCTACAATGAGCAGTTCTTC.

This chain uses TRBV28 with TRBJ1-2; 7 nucleotides line up with TRBD1. The CDR3 extends over 15 amino acids. V gave up 7 bases and J gave up 5 bases; unmatched junction bases: 13. Germline V gene data show CDR1 as MDHEN and CDR2 as SYDVKM. This CDR3 reads CASIRRKDREYGYTF. CDR3 DNA sequence: TGTGCCAGCATTAGAAGGAAAGACAGGGAGTATGGCTACACCTTC.

This sequence joins TRBV5-6 and TRBJ2-1, with 7 positions matching TRBD2. Germline V gene lookup returns CDR1 SGHDT and CDR2 YYEEEE. V trimming: 7 bases; J trimming: 4 bases; junction bases outside the gene matches: 8. CDR3 size: 14 residues. CDR3 bases: TGTGCCAGCGTTAAACTAGCGCAATACAATGAGCAGTTCTTC. It yields the protein CASVKLAQYNEQFF.

This chain links TRBV21-1 with TRBJ2-1; TRBD2, the D gene given by the table, was not confirmed from the DNA. TRBV21-1 is tagged as a pseudogene. The CDR3 has 14 residues. CDR3 nucleotide sequence: TGTGCCAGCAGTTACTCTGAGGAAGGCAATGAGCAGTTCTTC. This gives the protein CASSYSEEGNEQFF.

The V gene is TRBV6-5, the J gene TRBJ1-2; a possible D gene is TRBD1 (5 bases). Germline V gene lookup returns CDR1 MNHEY and CDR2 SVGAGI. The CDR3 covers 11 residues. The CDR3 DNA reads as TGTGCGGTGGGGGGGGACTATGGCTACACCTTC. Its translation: CAVGGDYGYTF.

Note on this clone: The same CDR3 can be traced to other DNA sequences in this sample. This sequence joins TRBV7-9 and TRBJ2-5, with 11 bases that match TRBD2. CDR1 is SEHNR and CDR2 is FQNEAQ in the germline V gene (reference sequence). The CDR3 spans 17 residues. J gave up 8 bases and V 5 bases, and 16 bases lay outside the gene matches. In DNA, the CDR3 is TGTGCCAGCAGCGGAGTAGCGGGAGGGCCGGAATTCGAAACCCAGTACTTC. It yields the protein CASSGVAGGPEFETQYF. Complete variable domain (other parts from reference TRBV7-9 and TRBJ2-5): DTGVSQNPRHKITKRGQNVTFRCDPISEHNRLYWYRQTLGQGPEFLTYFQNEAQLEKSRLLSDRFSAERPKGSFSTLEIQRTEQGDSAMYLCASSGVAGGPEFETQYFGPGTRLLVL.

DNA for the CDR3: TGTGCCAGCAGCTTAAGGATCGAAGAACCGGGACAACCTTACGAGCAGTACTTC. This gives the protein CASSLRIEEPGQPYEQYF. The V call is TRBV7-9, the J call TRBJ2-7; possibly TRBD1 for D (6 bases). The V gene's germline CDR1 is SEHNR and CDR2 FQNEAQ (reference sequence). This CDR3 region has 18 residues. V lost 2 bases and J lost 4, with 24 bases in between.

The chain is built from TRBV4-1 and TRBJ2-2; D perhaps matches TRBD1 (5 bases). Trimming took 2 bases from V and 6 from J, leaving 16 bases between them. CDR1 and CDR2 from the germline V gene are MGHRA and YSYEKL. This CDR3 spans 16 amino acids. The DNA of the CDR3 is TGCGCCAGCAGCCAATTTTGGCAGGGTGGGGCCGGGGAGCTGTTTTTT. As protein: CASSQFWQGGAGELFF.

V and J are TRBV28 and TRBJ2-5, with D tentatively TRBD2 (6 bases). The J call could be wrong; TRBJ2-7 is a better fit for the DNA end. This CDR3 contains 15 residues. Germline CDR1 and CDR2: MDHEN and SYDVKM. This CDR3 reads CASRRDPSGSYEQYF. The DNA for the CDR3 is TGTGCCAGCAGGCGGGACCCCTCGGGCTCCTACGAGCAGTACTTC.

The V gene is TRBV19, the J gene TRBJ1-4, with D possibly being TRBD1 (6 bases). V was trimmed by 5 bases and J by 5 bases, leaving 15 bases between them. Germline V lookup: CDR1 LNHDA, CDR2 SQIVND (reference sequence). The CDR3 length is 15 residues. The CDR3 DNA reads TGTGCCAGTAGTCCTGAGACAGGAGTAAATGAAAAACTGTTTTTT. Its translation: CASSPETGVNEKLFF.

This sequence joins TRBV2 and TRBJ1-1; D may be TRBD1 (6 bases). The germline V gene has CDR1 SNHLY and CDR2 FYNNEI. The CDR3 length is 13 residues. Trimming left V 4 bases short and J 1 base short, with 7 bases between. The CDR3 reads CASSGQANTEAFF. The CDR3 DNA reads as TGTGCCAGCAGTGGACAGGCGAACACTGAAGCTTTCTTT.

This sequence joins TRBV14 and TRBJ2-7, with D possibly TRBD1 on 6 matching bases. Germline-derived CDR1 and CDR2 are SGHDN and FVKESK. V gave up 4 bases and J gave up 3 bases, with 19 bases separating them. The CDR3 length is 16 residues. The CDR3 bases are TGTGCCAGCAGCCGACGGACAGCCCTGGAATTCTACGAGCAGTACTTC. Protein product: CASSRRTALEFYEQYF.

As for this clone: The identical CDR3 is also encoded by other nucleotide sequences in the sample. CDR3 nucleotide sequence: TGTGCCAGTAGTATCCTTGGACAGCCTAACTATGGCTACACCTTC. It specifies CASSILGQPNYGYTF. The rearrangement links TRBV19 to TRBJ1-2; weak D call: TRBD1 (6 bases). V was trimmed by 3 bases and J by 0 bases, leaving 11 bases between them. This CDR3 comprises 15 residues. Germline CDR1 is LNHDA and CDR2 is SQIVND (reference sequence).

The chain combines TRBV15 with TRBJ1-5; possibly TRBD1 for D (5 bases). CDR1 LNHNV and CDR2 YYDKDF come from the germline V gene (reference sequence). The CDR3 loop spans 14 amino acids. Trimming pared 1 base from V and 7 bases from J, leaving 11 bases between. The CDR3 here is CATSRAGGEQPQHF. The CDR3 DNA follows: TGTGCCACCAGCAGAGCGGGGGGGGAACAGCCCCAGCATTTT.

As concerns this clone: An end of the junction does not agree with germline; a read error may underlie this. The chain carries TRBV15 and TRBJ2-3; 10 bases line up with TRBD2. The CDR3 consists of 18 residues. Germline V gene lookup returns CDR1 LNHNV and CDR2 YYDKDF (reference sequence). The CDR3 DNA follows: TGTACCACCAGCAGAGGGGCAGCGGGGGGGACTAGCACAGATACGCAGTATTTT. It is translated as CTTSRGAAGGTSTDTQYF. Full variable domain (outside the CDR3, taken from reference TRBV15 and TRBJ2-3): DAMVIQNPRYQVTQFGKPVTLSCSQTLNHNVMYWYQQKSSQAPKLLFHYYDKDFNNEADTPDNFQSRRPNTSFCFLDIRSPGLGDTAMYLCTTSRGAAGGTSTDTQYFGPGTRLTVL.

The V call is TRBV19, the J call TRBJ2-1; 7 bases are shared with TRBD2. Losses at the gene ends were 5 bases for V and 4 bases for J; bases not matched to a gene: 14. Per the germline V gene, CDR1 is LNHDA and CDR2 is SQIVND (reference sequence). There are 17 residues in the CDR3. This CDR3 reads CASSQGLPSKYYNEQFF. Written as DNA, the CDR3 is TGTGCCAGTAGTCAGGGACTACCCTCTAAGTATTACAATGAGCAGTTCTTC.

The V gene is TRBV4-1, the J gene TRBJ2-5; tentative D call: TRBD2 (6 bases). V was clipped by 1 base and J by 5 bases, with 11 bases between them. Per germline, CDR1 MGHRA and CDR2 YSYEKL. The length of the CDR3 is 14 residues. In DNA, the CDR3 is TGCGCCAGCAGCCAAGCGGGAGATGGGGAGACCCAGTACTTC. It encodes CASSQAGDGETQYF.

The rearrangement uses TRBV28 and TRBJ2-7; perhaps TRBD1 as D (5 bases). Germline assignment: CDR1 MDHEN and CDR2 SYDVKM. The CDR3 has 12 residues. The germline V and J ends were trimmed by 9 bases and 0 bases, with 9 bases remaining between them. The chain's CDR3 is CASRQSSYEQYF. CDR3 coding DNA: TGTGCCAGTAGACAGAGCTCCTACGAGCAGTACTTC.